This passage covers 24 T cell receptor beta chains from one sample sequenced in a study of blood T cells in healthy people across ages (dated by TCRdb to the mid-2010s). The receptor library was made with 5' RACE. The listed sequencing device is Illumina HiSeq 2500. The second PCR ran for roughly 7 to 12 cycles and used a J-beta primer mix along with a sample-barcoded 5' primer. TCRdb itself trimmed the public reads at Q25 with fastp, ran MiXCR and retained productive beta chains. Each entry is one CDR3 protein sequence, shown with its most common DNA and genes. The sample data list around 780,000 distinct CDR3 sequences, and roughly 25% of these were observed just once. Roughly 3.1% of the sample belongs to the ten largest clones. The same specimen was also included in a second study, on T cells of mothers and their children.

Source material: blood. The receptors stem from a boy between 5 and 17 years old in good health.

This clonotype was observed a handful of times. The gene calls are TRBV6-4 and TRBJ2-2; a possible D gene is TRBD2 (5 bases). The germline V and J ends were trimmed by 3 bases and 6 bases, with 8 bases remaining between them. The CDR3 runs to 13 residues. Germline V gene sequence: CDR1 MRHNA, CDR2 SNTAGT. CDR3 nucleotide sequence: TGTGCCAGCAGTGAGGAGAGGGCCGGGGAGCTGTTTTTT. Amino acids: CASSEERAGELFF.

This clonotype has only a few counts. This sequence joins TRBV12-3 or TRBV12-4 and TRBJ2-5; TRBD1 agrees at 10 bases. This CDR3 has 15 residues. V shed 5 bases and J 3 bases; nucleotides not matched to a gene: 6. For the CDR3, the DNA is TGTGCCAGCAGTCCCAGCGGGACAGGGGAAGAGACCCAGTACTTC. Its protein is CASSPSGTGEETQYF.

This chain links TRBV5-1 with TRBJ1-2, with TRBD1 matching over 8 bases. Trimming removed 4 bases from V and 7 bases from J; junction bases left unmatched: 9. The CDR3 has 14 residues. From germline, CDR1 is SGHRS and CDR2 YFSETQ. The CDR3 loop reads CASSLRWTGSGYTF. The CDR3 DNA follows: TGCGCCAGCAGCCTCAGATGGACAGGGTCTGGCTACACCTTC.

The J gene is TRBJ2-7, the V gene TRBV29-1; 7 nucleotides agree with TRBD2. This CDR3 is built from 13 residues. Germline V gene sequence: CDR1 SQVTM, CDR2 ANQGSEA. V lost 3 bases to trimming and J lost 5 bases; unmatched junction nucleotides: 7. CDR3 in DNA: TGCAGCGTTGACATCGGGGGGTTTGACGAGCAGTACTTC. Translated, it gives CSVDIGGFDEQYF.

This clonotype was seen a handful of times. The J gene is TRBJ1-1, the V gene TRBV14; tentative D call: TRBD1 (5 bases). This CDR3 has 13 residues. With 0 bases removed from V and 7 bases from J, the gap between germline ends came to 9 bases. The germline V gene has CDR1 SGHDN and CDR2 FVKESK. CDR3: CASSQDWGVEAFF. CDR3 in DNA: TGTGCCAGCAGCCAAGATTGGGGGGTTGAAGCTTTCTTT.

The chain joins TRBV20-1 to TRBJ1-5; no clear D gene. V gave up 3 bases and J gave up 3 bases, with 15 bases separating them. Germline CDR1 and CDR2: DFQATT and SNEGSKA (reference sequence). This CDR3 contains 15 residues. CDR3 nucleotide sequence: TGCAGTGCTAGTATCCCGGGGAACCACAATCAGCCCCAGCATTTT. Residues: CSASIPGNHNQPQHF.

This clonotype was observed a few times. V is TRBV27 and J is TRBJ2-2; perhaps D is TRBD1 or TRBD2 (5 bases each). Germline CDR1 is MNHEY and CDR2 is SMNVEV (reference sequence). The CDR3 has 16 residues. With 6 bases removed from V and 0 bases from J, the gap between germline ends came to 14 bases. CDR3 DNA sequence: TGTGCCAGCAGACCCGGGACGACTACGAACACCGGGGAGCTGTTTTTT. Protein: CASRPGTTTNTGELFF.

The chain couples TRBV20-1 to TRBJ2-3; 11 bases map to TRBD1. Germline V gene sequence: CDR1 DFQATT, CDR2 SNEGSKA (reference sequence). The ends lost 3 bases at V and 6 bases at J; junction bases unmatched: 2. This CDR3 has 13 amino acids. CDR3: CSASGQGADTQYF. Here the CDR3 DNA reads TGCAGTGCTAGCGGACAGGGGGCGGATACGCAGTATTTT.

The chain employs TRBV11-2 and TRBJ2-1, with a tentative D call TRBD1 (5 bases). The V gene lost 5 bases and the J gene lost 5 bases, with 13 bases spanning the gap. The germline gives CDR1 SGHAT, CDR2 FQNNGV. The CDR3 loop spans 14 amino acids. The CDR3: CASSPAGPDNEQFF. The CDR3, as DNA: TGTGCCAGCAGCCCAGCAGGGCCCGACAATGAGCAGTTCTTC. Supplemented by reference TRBV11-2 and TRBJ2-1, the full variable domain reads EAGVAQSPRYKIIEKRQSVAFWCNPISGHATLYWYQQILGQGPKLLIQFQNNGVVDDSQLPKDRFSAERLKGVDSTLKIQPAKLEDSAVYLCASSPAGPDNEQFFGPGTRLTVL.

V and J are TRBV9 and TRBJ2-1, with D perhaps matching TRBD2 (5 bases). There are 16 residues in the CDR3. V was trimmed by 0 bases and J by 0 bases, leaving 10 bases between them. Germline V CDR1 and CDR2: SGDLS, YYNGEE. CDR3 sequence reads: CASSVGVGSSYNEQFF. The CDR3 nucleotides are TGTGCCAGCAGCGTAGGGGTGGGGAGCTCCTACAATGAGCAGTTCTTC.

This clonotype has more than one count but fewer than ten. The V call is TRBV11-2, the J call TRBJ2-7; TRBD2 might be the D (6 bases). The CDR3 covers 13 residues. Germline V gene lookup returns CDR1 SGHAT and CDR2 FQNNGV. With 3 bases removed from V and 3 bases from J, the gap between germline ends came to 9 bases. The CDR3 region is CASSFGTHYEQYF. CDR3 bases: TGTGCCAGCAGCTTCGGGACTCACTACGAGCAGTACTTC. Full variable domain (rest looked up from reference TRBV11-2 and TRBJ2-7): EAGVAQSPRYKIIEKRQSVAFWCNPISGHATLYWYQQILGQGPKLLIQFQNNGVVDDSQLPKDRFSAERLKGVDSTLKIQPAKLEDSAVYLCASSFGTHYEQYFGPGTRLTVT.

The J gene is TRBJ2-1, the V gene TRBV20-1, with 7 positions matching TRBD2. CDR3 length: 13 residues. Trimming cost V 4 bases and J 8 bases; bases outside gene matches: 8. Germline CDR1 is DFQATT and CDR2 is SNEGSKA (reference sequence). Written as DNA, the CDR3 is TGCAGTGCTACCAGAATGGGGAGGGATGAGCAGTTCTTC. Encoded protein: CSATRMGRDEQFF.

This clonotype has just a few counts. The chain links TRBV7-2 to TRBJ2-5; possible D gene TRBD1, 6 bases. The CDR3 is 13 amino acids. The germline V gene has CDR1 SGHTA and CDR2 FQGNSA. The ends were cut back, 4 bases at V and 5 bases at J, with 11 bases in the middle. CDR3 DNA sequence: TGTGCCAGCAGCTCCCAGGGGCCGGAGACCCAGTACTTC. Its translation is CASSSQGPETQYF.

The CDR3 DNA reads TGTGCCATCAGTGAGTCGGGCGGAGCAGAGGGCTACACCTTC. This gives the protein CAISESGGAEGYTF. The V call is TRBV10-3, the J call TRBJ1-2; no reliable D call. The CDR3 contains 14 residues. Trimming pared 0 bases from V and 8 bases from J, leaving 13 bases between. Germline V gives CDR1 ENHRY, CDR2 SYGVKD.

This clonotype was observed a handful of times. This chain joins TRBV20-1 and TRBJ2-3, with D hard to call. The CDR3 consists of 11 residues. V lost 4 bases, J lost 1 base, and 3 bases lay in between. Germline CDR1 is DFQATT and CDR2 is SNEGSKA (reference sequence). CDR3 sequence: CSAMGTDTQYF. The CDR3 DNA reads TGCAGTGCTATGGGCACAGATACGCAGTATTTT.

This sequence joins TRBV10-3 and TRBJ2-1, with 10 nucleotides matching TRBD1. The CDR3 has 15 residues. The trim removed 3 bases at V and 4 bases at J, leaving 3 bases unmatched. CDR1 and CDR2 from the germline V gene are ENHRY and SYGVKD. As DNA, the CDR3 is TGTGCCATCAGTGACGGACAGGGGGATTACAATGAGCAGTTCTTC. Translated: CAISDGQGDYNEQFF.

This chain connects TRBV5-1 to TRBJ2-7; 7 nucleotides agree with TRBD1. Germline loops: CDR1 SGHRS, CDR2 YFSETQ. V trimming: 4 bases; J trimming: 0 bases; junction bases outside the gene matches: 7. The CDR3 has 15 amino acids. The CDR3 bases are TGCGCCAGCAGCCCGACAGGGCCCAGCTCCTACGAGCAGTACTTC. Its translation: CASSPTGPSSYEQYF.

The V and J genes are TRBV5-1 and TRBJ2-5; TRBD1 or TRBD2 may be the D gene (5 bases each). The tail of the sequence fits TRBJ2-7 better, so the J call may be wrong. The germline gives CDR1 SGHRS, CDR2 YFSETQ. The CDR3 spans 12 residues. CDR3 sequence reads: CASGKGPNEQYF. The CDR3 bases are TGCGCCAGCGGTAAGGGACCCAACGAGCAGTACTTC.

J is TRBJ2-2 and V is TRBV10-3; TRBD1 agrees at 7 bases. The germline V gene has CDR1 ENHRY and CDR2 SYGVKD. V shed 6 bases and J 6 bases; nucleotides not matched to a gene: 4. The CDR3 runs to 13 residues. CDR3: CAISDTGAGELFF. CDR3 in DNA: TGTGCCATCAGCGACACAGGGGCCGGGGAGCTGTTTTTT.

This rearrangement joins TRBV7-2 to TRBJ2-1, with TRBD2 matching over 12 bases. The CDR3 runs to 15 residues. Germline loops: CDR1 SGHTA, CDR2 FQGNSA. After removal of 0 bases from V and 9 bases from J, the junction contained 3 bases not matched to a gene. The CDR3 DNA sequence: TGTGCCAGCAGCTTAGCGGGACTAGCGGGTGGTGAGCAGTTCTTC. Translating it yields CASSLAGLAGGEQFF.

This clonotype was counted only a few times. The chain joins TRBV6-5 to TRBJ2-1; 8 positions agree with TRBD2. From germline, CDR1 is MNHEY and CDR2 SVGAGI. V lost 2 bases and J lost 5; bases outside the gene matches: 5. The CDR3 contains 15 residues. In DNA form, the CDR3 reads TGTGCCAGCAGTTACGGGCGGGGGGCGAACAATGAGCAGTTCTTC. It codes for CASSYGRGANNEQFF.

This clonotype has just a few counts. The chain is built from TRBV3-1 and TRBJ2-3; no firm D call. The CDR3 is made up of 13 amino acids. V lost 1 base and J 6 bases, leaving 8 bases between the germline ends. CDR1 and CDR2 from the germline V gene are LGHDT and YNNKEL (reference sequence). CDR3: CASSQVAGDTQYF. The CDR3 coding sequence is TGTGCCAGCAGCCAAGTCGCCGGGGATACGCAGTATTTT.

J is TRBJ1-4 and V is TRBV18, with D perhaps matching TRBD1 (5 bases). The CDR3 has 17 amino acids. V was pared by 1 base and J by 5 bases, with 17 bases between. The germline V gene encodes CDR1 KGHSH and CDR2 LQKENI. Here the CDR3 reads CASSPRAGNRPNEKLFF. The CDR3 nucleotides read TGTGCCAGCTCACCACGGGCAGGGAATCGGCCGAATGAAAAACTGTTTTTT.

V gene TRBV5-1 combines with J gene TRBJ1-2; TRBD1 aligns across 7 bases. With V trimmed by 0 bases and J by 1 base, 9 bases remained unmatched. Germline V lookup: CDR1 SGHRS, CDR2 YFSETQ. The CDR3 covers 17 residues. The DNA for the CDR3 is TGCGCCAGCAGCTTGGGACAGGGTAGCCGTATTAACTATGGCTACACCTTC. Translated, it gives CASSLGQGSRINYGYTF.